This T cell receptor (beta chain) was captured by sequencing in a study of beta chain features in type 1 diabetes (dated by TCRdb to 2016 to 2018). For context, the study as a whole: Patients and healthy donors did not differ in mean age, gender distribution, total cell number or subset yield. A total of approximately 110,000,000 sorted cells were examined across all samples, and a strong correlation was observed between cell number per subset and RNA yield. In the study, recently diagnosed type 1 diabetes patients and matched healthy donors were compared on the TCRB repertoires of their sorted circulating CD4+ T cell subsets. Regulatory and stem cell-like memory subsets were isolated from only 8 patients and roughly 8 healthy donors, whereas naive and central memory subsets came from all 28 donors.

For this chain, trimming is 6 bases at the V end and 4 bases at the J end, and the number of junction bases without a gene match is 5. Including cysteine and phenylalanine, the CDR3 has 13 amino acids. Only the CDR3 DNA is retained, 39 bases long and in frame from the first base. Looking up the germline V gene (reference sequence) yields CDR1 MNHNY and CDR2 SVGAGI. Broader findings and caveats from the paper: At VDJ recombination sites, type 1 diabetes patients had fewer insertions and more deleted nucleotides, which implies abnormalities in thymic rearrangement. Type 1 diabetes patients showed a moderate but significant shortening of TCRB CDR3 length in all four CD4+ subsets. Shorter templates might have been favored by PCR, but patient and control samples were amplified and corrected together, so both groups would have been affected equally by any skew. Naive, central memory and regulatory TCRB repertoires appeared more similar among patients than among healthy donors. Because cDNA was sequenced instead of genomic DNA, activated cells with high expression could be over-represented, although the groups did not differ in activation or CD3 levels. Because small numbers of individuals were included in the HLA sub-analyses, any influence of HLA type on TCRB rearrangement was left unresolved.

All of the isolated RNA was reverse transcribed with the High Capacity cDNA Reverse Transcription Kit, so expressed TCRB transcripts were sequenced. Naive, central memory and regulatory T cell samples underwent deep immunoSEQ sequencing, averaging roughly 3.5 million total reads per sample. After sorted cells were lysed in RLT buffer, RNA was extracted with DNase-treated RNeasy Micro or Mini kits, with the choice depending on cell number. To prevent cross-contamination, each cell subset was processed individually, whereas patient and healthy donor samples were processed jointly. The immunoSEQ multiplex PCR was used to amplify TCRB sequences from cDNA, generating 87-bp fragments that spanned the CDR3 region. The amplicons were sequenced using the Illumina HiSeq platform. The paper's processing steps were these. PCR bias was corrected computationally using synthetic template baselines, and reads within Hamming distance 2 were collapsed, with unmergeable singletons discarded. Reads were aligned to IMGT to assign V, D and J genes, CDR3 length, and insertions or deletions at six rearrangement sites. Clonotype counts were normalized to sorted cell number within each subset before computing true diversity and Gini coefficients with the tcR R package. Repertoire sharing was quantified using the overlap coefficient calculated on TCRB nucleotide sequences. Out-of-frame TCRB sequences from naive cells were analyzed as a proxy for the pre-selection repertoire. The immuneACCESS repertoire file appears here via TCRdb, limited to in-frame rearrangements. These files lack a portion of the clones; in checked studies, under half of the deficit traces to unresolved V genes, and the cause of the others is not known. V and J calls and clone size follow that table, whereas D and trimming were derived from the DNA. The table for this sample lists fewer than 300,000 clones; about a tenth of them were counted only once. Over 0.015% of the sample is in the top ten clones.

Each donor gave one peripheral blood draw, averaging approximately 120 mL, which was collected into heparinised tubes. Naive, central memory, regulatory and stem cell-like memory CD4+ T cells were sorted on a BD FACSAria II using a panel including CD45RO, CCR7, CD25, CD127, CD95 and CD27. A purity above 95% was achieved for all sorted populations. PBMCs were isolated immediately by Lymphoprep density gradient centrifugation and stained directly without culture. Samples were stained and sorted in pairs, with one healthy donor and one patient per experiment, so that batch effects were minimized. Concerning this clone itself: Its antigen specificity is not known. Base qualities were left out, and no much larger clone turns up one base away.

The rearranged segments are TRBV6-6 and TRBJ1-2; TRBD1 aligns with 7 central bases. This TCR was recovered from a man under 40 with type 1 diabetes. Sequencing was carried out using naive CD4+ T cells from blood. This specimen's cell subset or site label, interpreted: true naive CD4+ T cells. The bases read TGTGCCAGCAGCCTCGACAGGGTCTATGGCTACACCTTC. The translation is CASSLDRVYGYTF.